This T cell receptor (beta chain) was found in a study of cytomegalovirus exposure and HLA in healthy donors. At the level of the study: Of all 398 donors who were genotyped, roughly 85% belonged to the Caucasian-associated ancestry cluster.

General study results and limits: Listed as cytomegalovirus-associated were 164 TCR beta chains. According to a later analysis, most TCR beta chains associated with CMV appeared HLA-restricted. Segments of the TCR beta V type were, in most cases, productive about 87% or about 30% of the time in an earlier analysis.

Trimming cost V 2 bases and J 2 bases, with 10 bases left between them. CDR3 length: 15 amino acids. Germline assignment: CDR1 KGHSH and CDR2 LQKENI. PCR used 60 Vbeta primers and 13 Jbeta primers. The method was immunoSEQ multiplex PCR; TCRdb's version includes in-frame clones alone and lacks a portion of them. The sample carries under 200,000 clones, about four fifths recorded once. As to this clone: The antigen is not known.

This TCR came from a woman younger than 35 in good health and CMV-seronegative. The sequenced material came from PBMCs. The V gene is TRBV18, the J gene TRBJ1-3; perhaps TRBD1 as D (6 bases). CDR3 DNA sequence: TGTGCCAGCTCACCAAATTCAGGGGCTGGAAACACCATATATTTT. Protein product: CASSPNSGAGNTIYF.